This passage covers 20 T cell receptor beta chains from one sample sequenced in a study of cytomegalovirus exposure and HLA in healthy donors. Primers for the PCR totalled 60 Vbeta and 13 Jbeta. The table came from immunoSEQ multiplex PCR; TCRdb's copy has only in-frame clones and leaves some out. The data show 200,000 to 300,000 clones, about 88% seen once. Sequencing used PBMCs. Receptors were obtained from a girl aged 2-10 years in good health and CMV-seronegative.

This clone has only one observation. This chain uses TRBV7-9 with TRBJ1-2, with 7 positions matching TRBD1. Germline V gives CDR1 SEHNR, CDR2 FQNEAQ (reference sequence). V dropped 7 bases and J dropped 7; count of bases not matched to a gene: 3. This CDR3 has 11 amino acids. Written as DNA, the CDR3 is TGTGCCAGCAAGGGGGCCGGTGGCTACACCTTC. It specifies CASKGAGGYTF.

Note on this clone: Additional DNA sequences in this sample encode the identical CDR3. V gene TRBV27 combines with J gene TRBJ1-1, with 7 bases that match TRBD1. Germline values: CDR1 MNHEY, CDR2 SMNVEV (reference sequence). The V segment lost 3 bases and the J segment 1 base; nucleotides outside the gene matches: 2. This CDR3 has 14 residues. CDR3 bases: TGTGCCAGCAGTTTGACAGGGAGGAACACTGAAGCTTTCTTT. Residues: CASSLTGRNTEAFF.

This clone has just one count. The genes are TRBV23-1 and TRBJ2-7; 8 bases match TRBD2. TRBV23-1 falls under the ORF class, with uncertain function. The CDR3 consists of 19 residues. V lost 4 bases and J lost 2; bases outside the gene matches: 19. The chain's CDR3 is CASSPGAPGGAVITYEQYF. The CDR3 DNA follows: TGCGCCAGCAGTCCGGGGGCTCCCGGGGGGGCGGTTATTACCTACGAGCAGTACTTC.

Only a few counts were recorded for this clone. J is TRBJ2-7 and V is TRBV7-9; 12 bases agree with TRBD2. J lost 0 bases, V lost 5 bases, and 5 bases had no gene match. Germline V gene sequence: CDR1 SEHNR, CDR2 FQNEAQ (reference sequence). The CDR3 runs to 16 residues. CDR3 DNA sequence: TGTGCCAGCAGCCCCACTAGCGGGGGGAACTCCTACGAGCAGTACTTC. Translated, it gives CASSPTSGGNSYEQYF.

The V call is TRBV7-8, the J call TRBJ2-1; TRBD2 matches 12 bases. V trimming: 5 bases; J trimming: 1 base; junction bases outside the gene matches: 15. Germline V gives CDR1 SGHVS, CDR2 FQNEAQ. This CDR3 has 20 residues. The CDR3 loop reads CASSTSLRLAGGPSYNEQFF. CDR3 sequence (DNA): TGTGCCAGCAGCACAAGCTTACGGCTAGCGGGGGGGCCGTCCTACAATGAGCAGTTCTTC.

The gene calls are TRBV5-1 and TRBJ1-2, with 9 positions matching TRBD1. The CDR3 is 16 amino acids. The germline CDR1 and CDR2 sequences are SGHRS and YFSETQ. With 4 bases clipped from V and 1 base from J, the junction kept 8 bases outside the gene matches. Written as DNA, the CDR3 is TGCGCCAGCAGCCTACAACAGGGGGCGCATAACTATGGCTACACCTTC. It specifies CASSLQQGAHNYGYTF.

CDR3 sequence: CATSRVQGLNEKLFF. CDR3 sequence (DNA): TGTGCCACCAGCAGAGTTCAGGGCCTTAATGAAAAACTGTTTTTT. This sequence joins TRBV15 and TRBJ1-4, with a tentative D call TRBD1 (5 bases). V gave up 1 base and J gave up 4 bases, with 10 bases separating them. CDR1 is LNHNV and CDR2 is YYDKDF in the germline V gene (reference sequence). The CDR3 extends over 15 amino acids. The full variable domain, its missing parts supplied by reference TRBV15 and TRBJ1-4, is DAMVIQNPRYQVTQFGKPVTLSCSQTLNHNVMYWYQQKSSQAPKLLFHYYDKDFNNEADTPDNFQSRRPNTSFCFLDIRSPGLGDTAMYLCATSRVQGLNEKLFFGSGTQLSVL.

The CDR3 sequence: CASSLGTGAGYTF. The CDR3 coding sequence is TGTGCCAGCAGCTTAGGGACAGGGGCTGGCTACACCTTC. V usage is TRBV7-9 and J usage is TRBJ1-2, with 9 nucleotides matching TRBD1. Germline CDR1 and CDR2: SEHNR and FQNEAQ (reference sequence). This CDR3 contains 13 residues. With 1 base clipped from V and 7 bases from J, the junction kept 1 base outside the gene matches.

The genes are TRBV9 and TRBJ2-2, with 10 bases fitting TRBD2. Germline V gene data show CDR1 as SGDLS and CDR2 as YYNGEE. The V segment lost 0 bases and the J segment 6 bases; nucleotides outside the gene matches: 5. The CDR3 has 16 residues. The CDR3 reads CASSVGQRGGAGELFF. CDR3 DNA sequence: TGTGCCAGCAGCGTAGGCCAGCGGGGGGGAGCCGGGGAGCTGTTTTTT. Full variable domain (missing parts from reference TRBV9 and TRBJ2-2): DSGVTQTPKHLITATGQRVTLRCSPRSGDLSVYWYQQSLDQGLQFLIQYYNGEERAKGNILERFSAQQFPDLHSELNLSSLELGDSALYFCASSVGQRGGAGELFFGEGSRLTVL.

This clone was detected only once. DNA for the CDR3: TGTGCTAGTGGGGTTGGGGAGGGGACCCAGTACTTC. Its translation is CASGVGEGTQYF. The J gene is TRBJ2-5, the V gene TRBV12-5, with 7 bases identical to TRBD2. The CDR3 extends over 12 amino acids. The germline gives CDR1 LGHNT, CDR2 FRNRAP. Unmatched junction bases numbered 5, after V lost 6 bases and J lost 7 bases.

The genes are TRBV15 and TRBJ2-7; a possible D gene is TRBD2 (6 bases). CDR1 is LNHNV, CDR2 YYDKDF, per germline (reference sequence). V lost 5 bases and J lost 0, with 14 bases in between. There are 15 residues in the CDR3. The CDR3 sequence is CATSSRGGDSYEQYF. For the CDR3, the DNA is TGTGCCACCAGCTCCCGGGGAGGAGACTCCTACGAGCAGTACTTC.

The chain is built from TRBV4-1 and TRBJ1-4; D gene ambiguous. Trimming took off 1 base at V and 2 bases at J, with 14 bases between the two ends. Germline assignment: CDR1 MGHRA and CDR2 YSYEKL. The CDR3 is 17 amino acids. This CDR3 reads CASSQGRRASTNEKLFF. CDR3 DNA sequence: TGCGCCAGCAGCCAAGGGAGGAGGGCAAGCACTAATGAAAAACTGTTTTTT.

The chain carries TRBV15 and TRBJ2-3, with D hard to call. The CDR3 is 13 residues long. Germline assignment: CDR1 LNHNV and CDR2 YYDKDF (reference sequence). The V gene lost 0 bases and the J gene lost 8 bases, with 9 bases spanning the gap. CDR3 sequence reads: CATSRDPQVTQYF. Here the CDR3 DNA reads TGTGCCACCAGCAGAGACCCCCAGGTTACGCAGTATTTT.

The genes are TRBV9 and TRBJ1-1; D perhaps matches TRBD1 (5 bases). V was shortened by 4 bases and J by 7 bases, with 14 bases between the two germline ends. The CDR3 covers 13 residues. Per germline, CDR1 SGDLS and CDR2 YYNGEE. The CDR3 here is CASSPGAGDEAFF. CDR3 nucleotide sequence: TGTGCCAGCAGCCCCGGGGCGGGGGATGAAGCTTTCTTT.

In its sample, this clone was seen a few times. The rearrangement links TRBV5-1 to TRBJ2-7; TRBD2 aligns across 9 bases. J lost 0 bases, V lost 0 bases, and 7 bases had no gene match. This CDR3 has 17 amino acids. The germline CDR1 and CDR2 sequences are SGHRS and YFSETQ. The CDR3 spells CASSLASGGYSSYEQYF. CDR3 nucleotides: TGCGCCAGCAGCTTGGCGAGCGGGGGGTACAGCTCCTACGAGCAGTACTTC.

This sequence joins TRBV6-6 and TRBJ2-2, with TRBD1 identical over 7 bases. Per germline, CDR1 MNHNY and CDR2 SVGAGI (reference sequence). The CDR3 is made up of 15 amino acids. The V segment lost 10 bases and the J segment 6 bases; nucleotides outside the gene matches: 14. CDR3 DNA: TGTGCCACCTCCCAAACCAAAAGGGGGCCCGGGGAGCTGTTTTTT. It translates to CATSQTKRGPGELFF.

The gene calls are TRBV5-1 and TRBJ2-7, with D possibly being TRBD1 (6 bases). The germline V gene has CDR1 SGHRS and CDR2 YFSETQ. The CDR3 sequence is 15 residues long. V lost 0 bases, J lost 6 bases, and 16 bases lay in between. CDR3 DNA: TGCGCCAGCAGCTTGGGGACAGCTATCACCGCCGAGCAGTACTTC. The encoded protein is CASSLGTAITAEQYF.

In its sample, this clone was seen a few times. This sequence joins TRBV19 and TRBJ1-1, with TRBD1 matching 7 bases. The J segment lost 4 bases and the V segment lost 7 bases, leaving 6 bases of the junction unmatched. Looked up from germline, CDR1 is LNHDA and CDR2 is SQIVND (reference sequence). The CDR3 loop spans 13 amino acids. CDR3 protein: CASKYRGRTEAFF. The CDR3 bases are TGTGCCAGTAAATACAGGGGTCGCACTGAAGCTTTCTTT.

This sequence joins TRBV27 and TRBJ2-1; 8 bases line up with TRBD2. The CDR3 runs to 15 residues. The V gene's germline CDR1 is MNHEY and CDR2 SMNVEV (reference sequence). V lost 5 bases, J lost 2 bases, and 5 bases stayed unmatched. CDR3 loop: CASSAGLVPYNEQFF. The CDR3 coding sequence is TGTGCCAGCAGTGCGGGACTAGTTCCCTACAATGAGCAGTTCTTC.

CDR3 nucleotide sequence: TGCGCCAGCAGCACAGCAGGTCTAAACAATGAGCAGTTCTTC. Its translation is CASSTAGLNNEQFF. The gene calls are TRBV5-1 and TRBJ2-1, with D unclear. Per germline, CDR1 SGHRS and CDR2 YFSETQ. The ends were cut back, 4 bases at V and 5 bases at J, with 13 bases in the middle. The CDR3 extends over 14 amino acids. The variable domain in full, completed from reference TRBV5-1 and TRBJ2-1, reads KAGVTQTPRYLIKTRGQQVTLSCSPISGHRSVSWYQQTPGQGLQFLFEYFSETQRNKGNFPGRFSGRQFSNSRSEMNVSTLELGDSALYLCASSTAGLNNEQFFGPGTRLTVL.